This T cell receptor beta chain was retrieved from a study of T cell changes during pregnancy in multiple sclerosis. The V end lost 3 bases, the J end lost 0 bases, and 14 bases lay between the germline ends. The CDR3 contains 15 residues. Germline V gives CDR1 GTSNPN, CDR2 SVGIG (reference sequence). Assay: immunoSEQ multiplex PCR; the TCRdb copy retains only in-frame clones and omits some. This sample yields some 40,000 clones, of which nearly 90% are seen a single time; about 0.51% belongs to the top ten. This sequence was found in a female donor with multiple sclerosis, enrolled in a pregnancy study. The sample here was CD4+ T cells from peripheral blood mononuclear cells, taken in the first trimester of pregnancy. This chain links TRBV30 with TRBJ1-1; D not resolved. The CDR3 here is CAWSSSQVMNTEAFF. CDR3 nucleotides: TGTGCCTGGAGCTCATCCCAGGTCATGAACACTGAAGCTTTCTTT.